This TCR beta chain was sequenced in a study of blood T cell repertoires in COVID-19. Across the whole study: The study drew acute and convalescent COVID-19 samples from the United States, Italy and Spain. From T cells, B-cell-depleted T cells, or PBMCs came the material, which was cDNA or gDNA.

This CDR3 spans 13 amino acids. The J segment lost 7 bases and the V segment lost 6 bases, leaving 5 bases of the junction unmatched. The table came from immunoSEQ multiplex PCR; TCRdb's copy has only in-frame clones and leaves some out. Here the sample spans about 120,000 clones, 60% to 85% being singletons. The chain combines TRBV12-3 or TRBV12-4 with TRBJ1-2; 10 bases fit TRBD1. Sequences were obtained from peripheral blood. The source of this sequence is a man between 65 and 85 years old with acute or convalescent COVID-19. In DNA form, the CDR3 reads TGTGCCAGCAGGGGACAGGGGTCGGCTGGCTACACCTTC. Its translation is CASRGQGSAGYTF.